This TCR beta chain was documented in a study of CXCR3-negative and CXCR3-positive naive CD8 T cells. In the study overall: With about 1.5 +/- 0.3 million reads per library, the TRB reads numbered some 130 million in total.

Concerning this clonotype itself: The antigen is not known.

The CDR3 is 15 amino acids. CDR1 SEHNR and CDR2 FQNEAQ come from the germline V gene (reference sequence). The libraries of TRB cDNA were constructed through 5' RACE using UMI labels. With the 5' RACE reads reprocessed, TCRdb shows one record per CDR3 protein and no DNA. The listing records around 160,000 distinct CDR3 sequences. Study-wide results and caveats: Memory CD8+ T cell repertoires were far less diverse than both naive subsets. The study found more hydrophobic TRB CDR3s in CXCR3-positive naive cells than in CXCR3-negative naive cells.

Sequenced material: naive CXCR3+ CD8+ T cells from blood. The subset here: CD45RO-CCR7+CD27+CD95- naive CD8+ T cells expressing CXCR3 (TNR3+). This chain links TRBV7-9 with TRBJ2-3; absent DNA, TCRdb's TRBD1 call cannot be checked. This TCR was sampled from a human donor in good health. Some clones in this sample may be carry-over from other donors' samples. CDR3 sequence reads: CASSADWGSTDTQYF.